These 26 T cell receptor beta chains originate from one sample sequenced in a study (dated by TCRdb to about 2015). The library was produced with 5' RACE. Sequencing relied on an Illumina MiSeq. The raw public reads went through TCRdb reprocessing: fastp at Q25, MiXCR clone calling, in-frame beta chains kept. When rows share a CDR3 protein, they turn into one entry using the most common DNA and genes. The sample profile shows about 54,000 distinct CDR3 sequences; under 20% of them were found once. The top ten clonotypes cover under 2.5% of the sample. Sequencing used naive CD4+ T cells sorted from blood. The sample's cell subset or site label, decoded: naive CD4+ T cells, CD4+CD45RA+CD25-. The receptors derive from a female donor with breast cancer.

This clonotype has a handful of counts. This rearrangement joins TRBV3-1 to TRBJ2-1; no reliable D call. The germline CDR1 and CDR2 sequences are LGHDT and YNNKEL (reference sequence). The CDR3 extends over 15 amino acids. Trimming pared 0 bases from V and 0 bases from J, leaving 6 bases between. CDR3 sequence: CASSQDHGSYNEQFF. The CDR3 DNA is TGTGCCAGCAGCCAAGACCACGGCTCCTACAATGAGCAGTTCTTC.

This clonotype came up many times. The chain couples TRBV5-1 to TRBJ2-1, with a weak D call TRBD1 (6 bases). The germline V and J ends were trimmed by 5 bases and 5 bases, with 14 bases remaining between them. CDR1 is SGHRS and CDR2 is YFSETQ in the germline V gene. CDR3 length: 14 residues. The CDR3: CASSPNDRNNEQFF. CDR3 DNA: TGCGCCAGCAGTCCTAACGACAGGAACAATGAGCAGTTCTTC. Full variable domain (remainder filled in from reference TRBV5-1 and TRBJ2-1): KAGVTQTPRYLIKTRGQQVTLSCSPISGHRSVSWYQQTPGQGLQFLFEYFSETQRNKGNFPGRFSGRQFSNSRSEMNVSTLELGDSALYLCASSPNDRNNEQFFGPGTRLTVL.

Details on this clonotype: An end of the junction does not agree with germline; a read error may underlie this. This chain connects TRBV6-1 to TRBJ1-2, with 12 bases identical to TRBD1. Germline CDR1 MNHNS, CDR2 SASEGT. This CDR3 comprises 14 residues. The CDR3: CASRDRGRNYGYAF. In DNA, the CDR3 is TGTGCCAGTCGGGACAGGGGGCGCAACTATGGCTACGCCTTC.

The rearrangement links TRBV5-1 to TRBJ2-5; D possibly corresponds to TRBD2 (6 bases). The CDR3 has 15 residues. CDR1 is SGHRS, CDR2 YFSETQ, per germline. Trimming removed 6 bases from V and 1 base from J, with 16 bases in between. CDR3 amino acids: CASNRGAGPQETQYF. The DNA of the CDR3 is TGCGCCAGCAACAGAGGAGCGGGCCCCCAAGAGACCCAGTACTTC.

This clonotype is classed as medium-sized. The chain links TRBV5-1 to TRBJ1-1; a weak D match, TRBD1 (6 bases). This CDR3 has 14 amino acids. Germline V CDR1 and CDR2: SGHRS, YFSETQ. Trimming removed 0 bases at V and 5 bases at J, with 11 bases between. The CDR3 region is CASSLGQDRTEAFF. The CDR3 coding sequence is TGCGCCAGCAGCTTGGGACAGGATAGAACTGAAGCTTTCTTT. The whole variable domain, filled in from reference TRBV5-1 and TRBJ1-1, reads KAGVTQTPRYLIKTRGQQVTLSCSPISGHRSVSWYQQTPGQGLQFLFEYFSETQRNKGNFPGRFSGRQFSNSRSEMNVSTLELGDSALYLCASSLGQDRTEAFFGQGTRLTVV.

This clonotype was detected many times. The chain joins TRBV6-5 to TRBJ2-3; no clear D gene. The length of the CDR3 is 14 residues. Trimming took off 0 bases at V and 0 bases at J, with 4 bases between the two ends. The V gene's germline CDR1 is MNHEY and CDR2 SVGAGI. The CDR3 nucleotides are TGTGCCAGCAGTTACTCGATTAGCACAGATACGCAGTATTTT. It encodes CASSYSISTDTQYF.

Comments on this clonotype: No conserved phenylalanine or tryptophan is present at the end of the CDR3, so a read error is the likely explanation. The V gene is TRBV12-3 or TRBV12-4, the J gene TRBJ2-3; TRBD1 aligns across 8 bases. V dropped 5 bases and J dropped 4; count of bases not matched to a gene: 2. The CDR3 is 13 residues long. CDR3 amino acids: CASSQGAPDTQYL. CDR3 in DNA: TGTGCCAGCAGTCAGGGGGCCCCAGATACGCAGTATCTT.

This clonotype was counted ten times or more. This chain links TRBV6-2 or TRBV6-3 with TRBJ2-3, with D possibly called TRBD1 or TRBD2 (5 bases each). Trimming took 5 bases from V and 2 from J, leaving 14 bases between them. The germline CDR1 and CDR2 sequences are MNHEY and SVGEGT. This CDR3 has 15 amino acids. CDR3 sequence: CASSTPTGPTDTQYF. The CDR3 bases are TGTGCCAGCAGTACACCAACGGGACCCACAGATACGCAGTATTTT.

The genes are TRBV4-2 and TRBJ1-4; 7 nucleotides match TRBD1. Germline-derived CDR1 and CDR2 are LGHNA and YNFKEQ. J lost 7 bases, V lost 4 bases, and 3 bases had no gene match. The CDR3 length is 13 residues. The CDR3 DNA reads TGTGCCAGCAGCCCCCAGGGGGGTGAAAAACTGTTTTTT. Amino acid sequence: CASSPQGGEKLFF.

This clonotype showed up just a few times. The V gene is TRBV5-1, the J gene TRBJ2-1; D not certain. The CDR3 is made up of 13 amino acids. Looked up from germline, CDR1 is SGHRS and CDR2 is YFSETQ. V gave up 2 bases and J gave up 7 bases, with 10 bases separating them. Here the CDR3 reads CASSFNIGNEQFF. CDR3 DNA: TGCGCCAGCAGCTTCAATATCGGAAATGAGCAGTTCTTC.

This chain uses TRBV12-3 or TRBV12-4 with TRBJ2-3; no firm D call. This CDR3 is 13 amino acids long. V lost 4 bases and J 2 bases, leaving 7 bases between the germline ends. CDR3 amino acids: CASSSGLTDTQYF. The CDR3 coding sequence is TGTGCCAGCAGTTCGGGCCTCACAGATACGCAGTATTTT.

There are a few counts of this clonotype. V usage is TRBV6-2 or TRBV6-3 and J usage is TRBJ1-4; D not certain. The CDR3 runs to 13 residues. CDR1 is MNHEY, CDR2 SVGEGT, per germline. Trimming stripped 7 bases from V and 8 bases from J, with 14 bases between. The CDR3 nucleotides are TGTGCCAGCACTAAAAGGCCGCTCGAAAAACTGTTTTTT. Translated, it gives CASTKRPLEKLFF.

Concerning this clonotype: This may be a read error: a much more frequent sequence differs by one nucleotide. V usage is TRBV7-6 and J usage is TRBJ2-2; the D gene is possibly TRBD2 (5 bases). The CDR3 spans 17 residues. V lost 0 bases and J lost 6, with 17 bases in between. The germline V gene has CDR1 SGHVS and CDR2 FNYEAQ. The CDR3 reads CASSLAARVRRPGELFF. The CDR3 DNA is TGTGCCAGCAGCTTAGCGGCTCGCGTCAGGAGGCCCGGGGAGCTGTTTTTT.

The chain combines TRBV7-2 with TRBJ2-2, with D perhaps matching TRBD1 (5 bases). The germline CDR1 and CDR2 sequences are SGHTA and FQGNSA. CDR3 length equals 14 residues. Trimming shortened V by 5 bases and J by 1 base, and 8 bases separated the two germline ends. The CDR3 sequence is CASSHGQNTGELFF. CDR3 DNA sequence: TGTGCCAGCAGCCACGGACAGAACACCGGGGAGCTGTTTTTT.

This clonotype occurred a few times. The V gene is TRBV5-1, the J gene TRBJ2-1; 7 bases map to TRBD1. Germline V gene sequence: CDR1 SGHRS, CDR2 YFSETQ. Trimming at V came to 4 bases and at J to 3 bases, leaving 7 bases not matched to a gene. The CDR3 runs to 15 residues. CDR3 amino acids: CASSKSTGSYNEQFF. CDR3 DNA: TGCGCCAGCAGCAAATCGACAGGGAGCTACAATGAGCAGTTCTTC. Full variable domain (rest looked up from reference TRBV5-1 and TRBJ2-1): KAGVTQTPRYLIKTRGQQVTLSCSPISGHRSVSWYQQTPGQGLQFLFEYFSETQRNKGNFPGRFSGRQFSNSRSEMNVSTLELGDSALYLCASSKSTGSYNEQFFGPGTRLTVL.

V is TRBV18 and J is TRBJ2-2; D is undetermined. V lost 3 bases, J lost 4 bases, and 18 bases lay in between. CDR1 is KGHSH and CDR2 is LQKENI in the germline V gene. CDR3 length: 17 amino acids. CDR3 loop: CASSPLMGSESTGELFF. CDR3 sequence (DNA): TGTGCCAGCTCACCCCTCATGGGGTCGGAATCCACCGGGGAGCTGTTTTTT.

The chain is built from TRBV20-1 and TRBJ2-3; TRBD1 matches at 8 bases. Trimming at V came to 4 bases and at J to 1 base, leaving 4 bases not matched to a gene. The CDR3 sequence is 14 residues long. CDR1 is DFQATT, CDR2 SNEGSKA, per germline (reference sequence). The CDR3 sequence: CSAKDRAGTDTQYF. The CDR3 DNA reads TGCAGTGCTAAGGACAGGGCGGGCACAGATACGCAGTATTTT.

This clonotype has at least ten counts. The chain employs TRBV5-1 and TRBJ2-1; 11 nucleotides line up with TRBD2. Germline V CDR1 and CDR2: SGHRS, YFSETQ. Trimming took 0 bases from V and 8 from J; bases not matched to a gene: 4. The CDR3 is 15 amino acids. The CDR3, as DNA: TGCGCCAGCAGCTTGGTCTCTAGCGGGGGGCATGAGCAGTTCTTC. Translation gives CASSLVSSGGHEQFF.

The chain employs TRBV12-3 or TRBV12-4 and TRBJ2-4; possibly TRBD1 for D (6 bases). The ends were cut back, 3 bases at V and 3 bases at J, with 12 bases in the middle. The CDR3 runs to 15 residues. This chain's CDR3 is CASSFTGSVKNIQYF. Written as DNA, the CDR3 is TGTGCCAGCAGTTTCACAGGGTCTGTCAAAAACATTCAGTACTTC.

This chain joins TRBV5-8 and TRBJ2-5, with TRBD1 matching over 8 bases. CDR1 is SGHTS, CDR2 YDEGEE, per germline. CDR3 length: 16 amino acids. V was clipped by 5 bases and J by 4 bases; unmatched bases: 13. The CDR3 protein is CASRRYGTGSSETQYF. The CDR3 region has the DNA TGTGCCAGCAGAAGGTACGGGACAGGCTCATCAGAGACCCAGTACTTC.

The CDR3 region has the DNA TGCGCCAGCAGCTTGGGGCGGGGGAGAGAGACCCAGTACTTC. Its translation: CASSLGRGRETQYF. The V gene is TRBV5-1, the J gene TRBJ2-5, with TRBD2 matching over 7 bases. CDR1 and CDR2 from the germline V gene are SGHRS and YFSETQ. The CDR3 is 14 residues long. V trimming: 0 bases; J trimming: 4 bases; junction bases outside the gene matches: 3.

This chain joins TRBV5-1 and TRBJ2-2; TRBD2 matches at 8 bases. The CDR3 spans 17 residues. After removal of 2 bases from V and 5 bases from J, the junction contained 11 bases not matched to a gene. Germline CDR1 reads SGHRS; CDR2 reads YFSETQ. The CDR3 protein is CASSFEPAGVGTGELFF. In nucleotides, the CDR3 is TGCGCCAGCAGCTTTGAGCCAGCGGGAGTCGGGACCGGGGAGCTGTTTTTT.

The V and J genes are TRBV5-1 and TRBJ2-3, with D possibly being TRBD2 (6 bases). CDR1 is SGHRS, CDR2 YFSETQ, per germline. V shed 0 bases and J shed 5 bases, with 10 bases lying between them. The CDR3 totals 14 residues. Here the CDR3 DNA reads TGCGCCAGCAGCTTGGCGGGACTTCTAGATACGCAGTATTTT. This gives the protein CASSLAGLLDTQYF.

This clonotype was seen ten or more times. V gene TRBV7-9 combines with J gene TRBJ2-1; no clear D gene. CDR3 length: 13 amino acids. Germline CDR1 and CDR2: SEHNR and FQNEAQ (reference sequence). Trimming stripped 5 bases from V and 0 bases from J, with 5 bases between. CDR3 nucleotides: TGTGCCAGCAGCAGTGGCTCCTACAATGAGCAGTTCTTC. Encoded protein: CASSSGSYNEQFF.

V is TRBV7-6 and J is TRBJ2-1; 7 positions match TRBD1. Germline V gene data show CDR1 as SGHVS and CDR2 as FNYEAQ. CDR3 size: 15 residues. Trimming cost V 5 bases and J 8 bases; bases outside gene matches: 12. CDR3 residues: CASSRTGQRVDEQFF. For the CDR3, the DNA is TGTGCCAGCAGCCGTACGGGACAGCGAGTCGATGAGCAGTTCTTC.

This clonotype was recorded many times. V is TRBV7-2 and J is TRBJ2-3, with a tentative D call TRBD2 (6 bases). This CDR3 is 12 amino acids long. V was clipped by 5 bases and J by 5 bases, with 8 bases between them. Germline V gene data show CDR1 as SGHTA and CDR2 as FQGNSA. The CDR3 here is CASSRRVDTQYF. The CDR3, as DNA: TGTGCCAGCAGCCGGAGGGTAGATACGCAGTATTTT.